Included here is one T cell receptor (beta chain) sequence, with context. The sample comes from a study of glioma-infiltrating T cells after dendritic cell vaccination. The CDR3 has 13 amino acids. Germline loops: CDR1 GTSNPN, CDR2 SVGIG (reference sequence). J gave up 12 bases and V 0 bases, and 10 bases lay outside the gene matches. Method: immunoSEQ multiplex PCR; TCRdb's copy keeps in-frame clones and lacks some. The sample lists about 92,000 clones, 85% to 90% occurring once. The chain employs TRBV30 and TRBJ1-2; 7 nucleotides agree with TRBD1. The sample was blood, taken before dendritic cell vaccination. The source of this sequence is a human donor with glioblastoma. The CDR3 here is CAWSVGVPGGNTF. Here the CDR3 DNA reads TGTGCCTGGAGTGTAGGGGTACCAGGGGGAAACACCTTC.